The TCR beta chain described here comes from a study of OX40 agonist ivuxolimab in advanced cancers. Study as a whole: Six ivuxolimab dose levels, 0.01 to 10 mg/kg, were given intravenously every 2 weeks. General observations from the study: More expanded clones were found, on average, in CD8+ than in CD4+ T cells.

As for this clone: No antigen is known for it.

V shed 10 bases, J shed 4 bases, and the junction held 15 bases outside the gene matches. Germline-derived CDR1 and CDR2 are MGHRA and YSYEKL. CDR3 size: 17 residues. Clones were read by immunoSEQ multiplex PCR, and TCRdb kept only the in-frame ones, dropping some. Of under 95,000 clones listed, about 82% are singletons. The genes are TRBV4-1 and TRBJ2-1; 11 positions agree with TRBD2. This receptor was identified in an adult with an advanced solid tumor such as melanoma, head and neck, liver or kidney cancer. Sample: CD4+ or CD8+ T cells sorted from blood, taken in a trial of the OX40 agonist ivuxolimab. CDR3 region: CANSLAGELPLYNEQFF. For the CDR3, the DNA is TGCGCCAACTCACTAGCGGGAGAACTCCCCCTTTACAATGAGCAGTTCTTC.